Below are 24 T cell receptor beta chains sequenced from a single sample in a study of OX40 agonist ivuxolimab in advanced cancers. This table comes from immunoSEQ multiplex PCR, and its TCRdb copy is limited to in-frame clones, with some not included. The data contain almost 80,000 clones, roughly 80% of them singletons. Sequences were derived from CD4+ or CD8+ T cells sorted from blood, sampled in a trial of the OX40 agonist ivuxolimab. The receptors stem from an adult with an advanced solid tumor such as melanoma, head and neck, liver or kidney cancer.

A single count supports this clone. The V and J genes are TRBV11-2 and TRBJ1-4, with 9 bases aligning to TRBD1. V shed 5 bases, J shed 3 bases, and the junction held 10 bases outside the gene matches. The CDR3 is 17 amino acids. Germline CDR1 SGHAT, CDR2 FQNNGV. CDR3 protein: CASSREDRGLSNEKLFF. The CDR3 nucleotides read TGTGCCAGCAGCAGAGAGGACAGGGGTTTATCTAATGAAAAACTGTTTTTT.

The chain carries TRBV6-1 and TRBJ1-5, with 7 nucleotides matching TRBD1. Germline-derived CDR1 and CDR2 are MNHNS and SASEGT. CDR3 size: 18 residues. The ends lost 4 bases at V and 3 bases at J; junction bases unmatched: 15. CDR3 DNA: TGTGCCAGCAGTGTAGGACAGGCCCATATGGGGGTCAATCAGCCCCAGCATTTT. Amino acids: CASSVGQAHMGVNQPQHF.

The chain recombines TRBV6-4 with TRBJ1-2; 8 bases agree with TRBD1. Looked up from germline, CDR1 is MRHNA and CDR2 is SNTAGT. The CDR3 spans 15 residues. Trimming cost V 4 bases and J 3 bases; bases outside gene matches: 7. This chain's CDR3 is CASSASTGADYGYTF. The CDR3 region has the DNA TGTGCCAGCAGTGCCTCGACAGGGGCTGACTATGGCTACACCTTC.

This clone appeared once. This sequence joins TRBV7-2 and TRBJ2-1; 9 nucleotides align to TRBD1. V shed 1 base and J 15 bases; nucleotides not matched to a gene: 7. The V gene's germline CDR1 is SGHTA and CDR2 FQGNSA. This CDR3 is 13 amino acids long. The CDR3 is CASSLVATGGWFF. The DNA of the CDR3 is TGTGCCAGCAGCTTAGTAGCGACAGGGGGATGGTTCTTC.

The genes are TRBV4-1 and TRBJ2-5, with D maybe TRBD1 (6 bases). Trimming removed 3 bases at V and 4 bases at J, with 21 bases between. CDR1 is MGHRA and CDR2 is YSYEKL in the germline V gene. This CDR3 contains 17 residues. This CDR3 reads CASSQVVAPTGPETQYF. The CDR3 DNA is TGCGCCAGCAGCCAGGTTGTCGCCCCAACAGGGCCAGAGACCCAGTACTTC.

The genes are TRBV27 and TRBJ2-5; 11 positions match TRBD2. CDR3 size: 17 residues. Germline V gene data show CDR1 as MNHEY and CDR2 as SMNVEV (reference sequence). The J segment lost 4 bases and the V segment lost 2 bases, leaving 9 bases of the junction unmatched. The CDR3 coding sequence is TGTGCCAGCAGTTTAAGGGTAGCGGGAGGGCCTGGAGAGACCCAGTACTTC. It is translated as CASSLRVAGGPGETQYF.

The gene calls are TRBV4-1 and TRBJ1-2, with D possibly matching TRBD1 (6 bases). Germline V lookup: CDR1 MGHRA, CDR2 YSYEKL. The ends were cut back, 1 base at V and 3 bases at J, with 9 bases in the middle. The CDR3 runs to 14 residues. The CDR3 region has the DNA TGCGCCAGCAGCCAAGTAGGGGGAGACTATGGCTACACCTTC. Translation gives CASSQVGGDYGYTF.

CDR3 sequence (DNA): TGTGCCAGCAGTTACGGGGGCCGCAATCAGCCCCAGCATTTT. Protein product: CASSYGGRNQPQHF. The chain has TRBV6-6 and TRBJ1-5; a possible D gene is TRBD1 (6 bases). The germline CDR1 and CDR2 sequences are MNHNY and SVGAGI (reference sequence). Trimming took off 2 bases at V and 2 bases at J, with 7 bases between the two ends. The CDR3 extends over 14 amino acids.

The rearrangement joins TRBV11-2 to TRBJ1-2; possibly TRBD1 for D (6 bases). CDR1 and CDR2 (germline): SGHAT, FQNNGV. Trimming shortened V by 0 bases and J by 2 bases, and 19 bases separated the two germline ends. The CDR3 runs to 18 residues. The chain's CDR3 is CASSLDRVVKQGNYGYTF. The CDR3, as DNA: TGTGCCAGCAGCTTAGATAGAGTAGTTAAGCAGGGGAACTATGGCTACACCTTC.

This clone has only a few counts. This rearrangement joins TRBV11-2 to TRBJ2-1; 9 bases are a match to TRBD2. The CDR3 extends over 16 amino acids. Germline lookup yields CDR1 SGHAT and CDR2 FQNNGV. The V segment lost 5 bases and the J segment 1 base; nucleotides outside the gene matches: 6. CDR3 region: CASSERSGRSYNEQFF. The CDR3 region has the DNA TGTGCCAGCAGCGAGAGAAGCGGGAGGTCCTACAATGAGCAGTTCTTC. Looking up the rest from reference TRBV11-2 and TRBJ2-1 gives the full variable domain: EAGVAQSPRYKIIEKRQSVAFWCNPISGHATLYWYQQILGQGPKLLIQFQNNGVVDDSQLPKDRFSAERLKGVDSTLKIQPAKLEDSAVYLCASSERSGRSYNEQFFGPGTRLTVL.

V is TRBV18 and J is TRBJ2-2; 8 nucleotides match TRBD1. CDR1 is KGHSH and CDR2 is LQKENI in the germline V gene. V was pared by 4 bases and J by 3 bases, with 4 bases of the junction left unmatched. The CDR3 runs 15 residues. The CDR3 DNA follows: TGTGCCAGCTCACACTCGGACAGGGACACCGGGGAGCTGTTTTTT. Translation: CASSHSDRDTGELFF.

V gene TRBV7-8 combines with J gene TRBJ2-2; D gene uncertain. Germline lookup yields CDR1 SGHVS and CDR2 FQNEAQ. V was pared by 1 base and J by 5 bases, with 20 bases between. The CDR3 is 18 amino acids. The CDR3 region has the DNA TGTGCCAGCAGCTTAGAAACCGCGGCCGGGTATAGTACCGGGGAGCTGTTTTTT. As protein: CASSLETAAGYSTGELFF.

The CDR3 bases are TGTGCCAGCAGTTACAGTCCAATCAGCCCCCAGCATTTT. Translating gives CASSYSPISPQHF. The V call is TRBV6-5, the J call TRBJ1-5; D is unclear. This CDR3 region has 13 residues. The V gene lost 2 bases and the J gene lost 10 bases, with 12 bases spanning the gap. Germline V gene lookup returns CDR1 MNHEY and CDR2 SVGAGI.

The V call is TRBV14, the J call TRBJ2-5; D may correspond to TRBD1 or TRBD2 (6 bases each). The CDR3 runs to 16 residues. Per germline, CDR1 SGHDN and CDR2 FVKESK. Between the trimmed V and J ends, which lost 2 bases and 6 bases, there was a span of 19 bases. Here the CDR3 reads CASSQFRRGVRQTQYF. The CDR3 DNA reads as TGTGCCAGCAGCCAATTCCGTAGGGGGGTGAGGCAGACCCAGTACTTC.

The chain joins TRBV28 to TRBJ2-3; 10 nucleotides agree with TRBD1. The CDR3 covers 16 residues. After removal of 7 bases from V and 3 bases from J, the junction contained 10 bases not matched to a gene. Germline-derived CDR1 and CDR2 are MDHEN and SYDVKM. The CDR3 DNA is TGTGCCAGCACGGGTCCCGGGACAGGGGAAACAGATACGCAGTATTTT. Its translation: CASTGPGTGETDTQYF.

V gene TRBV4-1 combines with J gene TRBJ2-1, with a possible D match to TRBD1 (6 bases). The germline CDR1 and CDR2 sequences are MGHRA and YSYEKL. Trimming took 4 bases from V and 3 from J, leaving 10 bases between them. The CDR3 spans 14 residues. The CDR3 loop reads CASSRGQIYNEQFF. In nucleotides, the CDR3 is TGCGCCAGCAGCCGCGGACAGATCTACAATGAGCAGTTCTTC.

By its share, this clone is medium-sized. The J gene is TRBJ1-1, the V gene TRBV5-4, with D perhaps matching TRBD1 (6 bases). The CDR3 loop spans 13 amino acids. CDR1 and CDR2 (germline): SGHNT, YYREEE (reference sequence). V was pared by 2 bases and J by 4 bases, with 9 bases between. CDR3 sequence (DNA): TGTGCCAGCAGCTTAGGGGGGACCACTGAAGCTTTCTTT. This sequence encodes CASSLGGTTEAFF.

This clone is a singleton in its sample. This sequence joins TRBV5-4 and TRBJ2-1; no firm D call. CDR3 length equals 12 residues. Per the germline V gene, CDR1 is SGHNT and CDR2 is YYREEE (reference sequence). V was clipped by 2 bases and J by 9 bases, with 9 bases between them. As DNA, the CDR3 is TGTGCCAGCAGCTTAGTGGTGGGTGAGCAGTTCTTC. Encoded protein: CASSLVVGEQFF.

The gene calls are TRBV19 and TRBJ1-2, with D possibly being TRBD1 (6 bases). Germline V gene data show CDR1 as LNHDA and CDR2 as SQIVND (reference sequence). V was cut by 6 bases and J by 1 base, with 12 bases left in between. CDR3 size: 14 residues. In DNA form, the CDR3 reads TGTGCCAGTAGACCCCGGACAGATAACTATGGCTACACCTTC. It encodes CASRPRTDNYGYTF.

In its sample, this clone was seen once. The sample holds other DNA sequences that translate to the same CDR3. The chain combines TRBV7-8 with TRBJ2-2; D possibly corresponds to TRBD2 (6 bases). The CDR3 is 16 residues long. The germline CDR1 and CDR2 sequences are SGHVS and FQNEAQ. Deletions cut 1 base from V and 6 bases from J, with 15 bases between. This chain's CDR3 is CASSLVAGFLPGELFF. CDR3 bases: TGTGCCAGCAGCTTAGTGGCGGGATTTTTACCCGGGGAGCTGTTTTTT.

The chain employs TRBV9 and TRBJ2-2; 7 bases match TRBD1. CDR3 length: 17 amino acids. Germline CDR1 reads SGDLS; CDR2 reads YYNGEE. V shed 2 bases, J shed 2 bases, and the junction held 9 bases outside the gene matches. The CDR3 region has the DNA TGTGCCAGCAGCGTTTTGCCGGGACAGACTAACACCGGGGAGCTGTTTTTT. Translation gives CASSVLPGQTNTGELFF.

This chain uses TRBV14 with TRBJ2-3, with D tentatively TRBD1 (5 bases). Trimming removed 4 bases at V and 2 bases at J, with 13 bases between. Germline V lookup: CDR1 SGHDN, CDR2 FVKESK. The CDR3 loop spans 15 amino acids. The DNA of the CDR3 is TGTGCCAGCAGCCTTCGGACATATTACACAGATACGCAGTATTTT. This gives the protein CASSLRTYYTDTQYF. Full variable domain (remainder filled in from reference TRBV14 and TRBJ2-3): EAGVTQFPSHSVIEKGQTVTLRCDPISGHDNLYWYRRVMGKEIKFLLHFVKESKQDESGMPNNRFLAERTGGTYSTLKVQPAELEDSGVYFCASSLRTYYTDTQYFGPGTRLTVL.

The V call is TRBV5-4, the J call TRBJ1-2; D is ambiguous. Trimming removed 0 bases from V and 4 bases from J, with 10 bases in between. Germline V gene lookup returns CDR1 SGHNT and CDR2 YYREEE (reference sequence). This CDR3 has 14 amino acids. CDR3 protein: CASSLGALGYGYTF. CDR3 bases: TGTGCCAGCAGCTTGGGTGCCCTAGGCTATGGCTACACCTTC.

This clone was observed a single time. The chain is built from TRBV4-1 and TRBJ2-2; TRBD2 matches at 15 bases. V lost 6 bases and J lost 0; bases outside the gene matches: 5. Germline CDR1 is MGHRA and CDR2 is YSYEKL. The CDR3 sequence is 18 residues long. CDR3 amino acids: CASSRTSGGASNTGELFF. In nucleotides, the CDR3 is TGCGCCAGCAGTCGGACTAGCGGGGGGGCCTCGAACACCGGGGAGCTGTTTTTT.